This T cell receptor beta chain was sequenced for a study of blood T cell repertoires in COVID-19. On the study more broadly: Whether acute or convalescent, the COVID-19 samples came from the United States, Italy and Spain. PBMCs, B-cell-depleted T cells, or T cells were the source of the cDNA or gDNA that made up the material.

The CDR3 contains 16 residues. Germline loops: CDR1 LNHDA, CDR2 SQIVND (reference sequence). The V end lost 6 bases, the J end lost 0 bases, and 14 bases lay between the germline ends. Original processing notes: Estimates of nucleated cell counts were drawn from the amplification of reference gene primers. The protocol was immunoSEQ multiplex PCR, while the TCRdb copy is restricted to in-frame clones and leaves out a portion. From that table come the V and J calls and clone size; the DNA was used to work out D and trimming. The sample yields hundreds of thousands of clones, 88% seen once. What was sequenced was peripheral blood. This chain uses TRBV19 with TRBJ2-2; D is possibly TRBD2 (6 bases). This receptor was obtained from a woman aged 45-59 years with active or convalescent COVID-19. CDR3 loop: CASSFGTRANTGELFF. CDR3 DNA: TGTGCCAGTAGCTTCGGGACTCGCGCGAACACCGGGGAGCTGTTTTTT. Full variable domain (outside the CDR3, taken from reference TRBV19 and TRBJ2-2): DGGITQSPKYLFRKEGQNVTLSCEQNLNHDAMYWYRQDPGQGLRLIYYSQIVNDFQKGDIAEGYSVSREKKESFPLTVTSAQKNPTAFYLCASSFGTRANTGELFFGEGSRLTVL.